Reported below is one T cell receptor (beta chain). Generated by immunoSEQ multiplex PCR, the TCRdb table keeps only in-frame clones and is missing some. The sample holds around 220,000 clones, over 75% seen once. Trimming at V came to 2 bases and at J to 9 bases, leaving 14 bases not matched to a gene. The CDR3 totals 16 residues. Germline CDR1 is SGHRS and CDR2 is YFSETQ. This specimen belongs to a study of blood T cell repertoires in COVID-19. Study-level background: Acute and convalescent COVID-19 samples came from the United States, Italy and Spain.

Sequencing was carried out using peripheral blood. This TCR came from a man aged 35 to 55 with active or convalescent COVID-19. The chain links TRBV5-1 to TRBJ2-1, with TRBD1 matching 7 bases. CDR3 bases: TGCGCCAGCAGCTTTGGAGACAGGGCCGAGTCTGGTGAGCAGTTCTTC. Encoded protein: CASSFGDRAESGEQFF.